The rows below give T cell receptor beta chains drawn from one sample of a study of blood T cells in healthy people across ages. Using its own MiXCR run on the 5' RACE reads, TCRdb lists one record per CDR3 protein. The sample records about 780,000 distinct CDR3 sequences, 20% to 30% being singletons. The sample was also reused in another study, on T cells of mothers and their children.

Specimen: blood. These receptors were taken from a boy younger than 18 in good health. Both conserved end residues are part of each CDR3. A D gene is named only where the DNA matches it firmly. Only some rows state a clone size, as once, few, many or a class for expanded clones.

.,many,TRBV5-1,TRBJ1-1,CASSLDRDTEAFF,TGCGCCAGCAGCTTGGACAGGGACACTGAAGCTTTCTTT
.,.,TRBV12-5,TRBJ1-4,CASGRTGDTTNEKLFF,TGTGCTAGTGGCAGAACGGGGGATACAACTAATGAAAAACTGTTTTTT
.,few,TRBV29-1,TRBJ2-2,CSVEDGRTGELFF,TGCAGCGTTGAAGATGGGCGTACCGGGGAGCTGTTTTTT
TRBD1,.,TRBV29-1,TRBJ2-3,CSEGTGGLTDTQYF,TGCAGCGAGGGGACAGGGGGCCTCACAGATACGCAGTATTTT
.,.,TRBV12-3/TRBV12-4,TRBJ1-3,CASSPGPGSSSGNTIYF,TGTGCCAGCAGTCCCGGTCCGGGGTCAAGCTCTGGAAACACCATATATTTT
.,.,TRBV28,TRBJ2-1,CASSPTWDRDPGDEQFF,TGTGCCAGCAGTCCTACCTGGGACCGGGACCCGGGGGATGAGCAGTTCTTC
TRBD2,.,TRBV6-1,TRBJ2-5,CASIPRASGGYQETQYF,TGTGCCAGCATCCCGAGGGCTAGCGGAGGGTACCAAGAGACCCAGTACTTC
.,.,TRBV3-1,TRBJ2-2,CASSQENGGTRNTGELFF,TGTGCCAGCAGCCAAGAAAACGGGGGGACAAGAAACACCGGGGAGCTGTTTTTT
.,few,TRBV20-1,TRBJ1-5,CSAREVFGKGNQPQHF,TGCAGTGCTAGAGAGGTTTTTGGGAAGGGCAATCAGCCCCAGCATTTT
.,few,TRBV4-1,TRBJ2-1,CASSQDGEQSEQFF,TGCGCCAGCAGCCAAGATGGGGAGCAAAGTGAGCAGTTCTTC
TRBD2,.,TRBV27,TRBJ2-3,CASSDLLAGGPTDTQYF,TGTGCCAGCAGCGACCTGCTAGCGGGGGGGCCCACAGATACGCAGTATTTT
TRBD1,few,TRBV6-5,TRBJ1-2,CASSYNPGGNYGYTF,TGTGCCAGCAGTTACAACCCAGGGGGCAACTATGGCTACACCTTC
.,.,TRBV27,TRBJ1-4,CASTRTHNEKLFF,TGTGCCAGCACACGGACCCATAATGAAAAACTGTTTTTT
TRBD1,.,TRBV6-5,TRBJ1-2,CASMTGGRGYTF,TGTGCCAGCATGACAGGGGGACGGGGCTACACCTTC
TRBD2,.,TRBV14,TRBJ2-1,CASSPGTSGGAVIKQFF,TGTGCCAGCAGCCCAGGGACTAGCGGGGGCGCCGTGATAAAGCAGTTCTTC
.,few,TRBV4-1,TRBJ2-5,CASSQGASWYQETQYF,TGCGCCAGCAGCCAAGGGGCTAGCTGGTACCAAGAGACCCAGTACTTC
.,few,TRBV4-1,TRBJ2-7,CASSQEDGYEQYF,TGCGCCAGCAGCCAAGAGGATGGCTACGAGCAGTACTTC
.,few,TRBV4-2,TRBJ2-7,CASSQDGHTYEQYF,TGTGCCAGCAGCCAAGATGGACATACCTACGAGCAGTACTTC
.,.,TRBV7-2,TRBJ1-2,CASSPPGGAGRIYGYTF,TGTGCCAGCAGCCCCCCAGGTGGGGCCGGACGTATCTATGGCTACACCTTC
.,few,TRBV12-3/TRBV12-4,TRBJ2-7,CASRRGEYEQYF,TGTGCCAGCAGGAGAGGGGAATACGAGCAGTACTTC
.,.,TRBV27,TRBJ2-5,CASSAGGGGRVETQYF,TGTGCCAGCAGTGCTGGGGGCGGGGGACGCGTGGAGACCCAGTACTTC
TRBD1,.,TRBV7-6,TRBJ1-4,CASSGQASNEKLFF,TGTGCCAGCAGCGGACAGGCGTCAAATGAAAAACTGTTTTTT
.,.,TRBV7-9,TRBJ2-7,CASSLGLPSDEQYF,TGTGCCAGCAGCTTAGGACTTCCCTCCGACGAGCAGTACTTC
.,once,TRBV6-2/TRBV6-3,TRBJ2-7,CASGWDRDIPTDEQYF,TGTGCCAGCGGGTGGGACCGGGACATACCAACCGACGAGCAGTACTTC
.,.,TRBV29-1,TRBJ1-1,CSVEVGAVTEAFF,TGCAGCGTTGAGGTGGGCGCGGTCACTGAAGCTTTCTTT
.,.,TRBV6-6,TRBJ2-7,CASSYPESYEQYF,TGTGCCAGCAGTTACCCAGAATCCTACGAGCAGTACTTC
.,.,TRBV5-1,TRBJ2-2,CASYEGSSAGELFF,TGCGCCAGCTATGAGGGGTCCAGCGCCGGGGAGCTGTTTTTT
TRBD2,few,TRBV12-3/TRBV12-4,TRBJ2-1,CASSTPGGLDNEQFF,TGTGCCAGCAGTACCCCGGGGGGGCTCGACAATGAGCAGTTCTTC
.,few,TRBV7-3,TRBJ2-2,CASSLNGELFF,TGTGCCAGCAGCTTAAACGGGGAGCTGTTTTTT
.,.,TRBV29-1,TRBJ2-3,CSARGSATDTQYF,TGCAGCGCTAGGGGATCGGCCACAGATACGCAGTATTTT
TRBD1,.,TRBV28,TRBJ2-7,CASSSPGTGSHEQYF,TGTGCCAGCAGTTCTCCCGGGACAGGGTCCCACGAGCAGTACTTC
TRBD1,.,TRBV7-9,TRBJ1-4,CASRPQGEANEKLFF,TGTGCCAGCAGACCCCAGGGGGAAGCTAATGAAAAACTGTTTTTT
TRBD2,.,TRBV20-1,TRBJ2-2,CSALAGETNTGELFF,TGCAGTGCTCTAGCGGGGGAAACAAACACCGGGGAGCTGTTTTTT
TRBD2,few,TRBV5-1,TRBJ2-5,CASSFSLAGETQYF,TGCGCCAGCAGCTTTAGTCTAGCGGGAGAGACCCAGTACTTC
.,.,TRBV7-9,TRBJ1-4,CASSPWDRGDEKLFF,TGTGCCAGCAGCCCGTGGGACCGGGGTGATGAAAAACTGTTTTTT
.,.,TRBV30,TRBJ2-7,CAWTGNPYEQYF,TGTGCCTGGACCGGGAACCCCTACGAGCAGTACTTC
.,few,TRBV12-3/TRBV12-4,TRBJ1-5,CASSSQENQPQHF,TGTGCCAGCAGTTCACAGGAGAATCAGCCCCAGCATTTT
.,few,TRBV28,TRBJ2-7,CASSSDRLSSYEQYF,TGTGCCAGCAGTTCCGACAGGCTAAGCTCCTACGAGCAGTACTTC
TRBD1,.,TRBV5-1,TRBJ2-1,CASSLEGQNNEQFF,TGCGCCAGCAGCTTGGAGGGACAGAACAATGAGCAGTTCTTC
TRBD1,.,TRBV5-5,TRBJ1-4,CASSLRLKGDSATNEKLFF,TGTGCCAGCAGTCTTCGACTGAAGGGGGACAGTGCAACTAATGAAAAACTGTTTTTT